This T cell receptor beta chain was sequenced during a study of neurological immune-mediated disorders. Study conclusions and caveats: Patients with HTLV-1-associated myelopathy had the highest level of TCR clonal expansion, whereas patients with multiple sclerosis had the lowest level, falling beneath the level found in healthy controls.

There are many counts of this clonotype. Its matching antigen is unknown. Losses at the gene ends were 7 bases for V and 2 bases for J; bases not matched to a gene: 3. This CDR3 region has 13 residues. Germline values: CDR1 LNHDA, CDR2 SQIVND (reference sequence). The cDNA was synthesized by 5'RACE incorporating 10-nucleotide random UMIs. One entry per CDR3 protein, called by TCRdb with MiXCR from the 5' RACE reads. The sample shows under 30,000 distinct CDR3 sequences, 5.5% to 8% of them seen only once. For the unsorted libraries, 2 million PBMCs stored at -80 C served as input. This chain links TRBV19 with TRBJ2-3; 7 bases agree with TRBD2. This TCR derives from a woman in her thirties or forties in good health. The source material was PBMCs. The CDR3 DNA reads TGTGCCAGTACAGCGGGAAACACAGATACGCAGTATTTT. Translation gives CASTAGNTDTQYF.